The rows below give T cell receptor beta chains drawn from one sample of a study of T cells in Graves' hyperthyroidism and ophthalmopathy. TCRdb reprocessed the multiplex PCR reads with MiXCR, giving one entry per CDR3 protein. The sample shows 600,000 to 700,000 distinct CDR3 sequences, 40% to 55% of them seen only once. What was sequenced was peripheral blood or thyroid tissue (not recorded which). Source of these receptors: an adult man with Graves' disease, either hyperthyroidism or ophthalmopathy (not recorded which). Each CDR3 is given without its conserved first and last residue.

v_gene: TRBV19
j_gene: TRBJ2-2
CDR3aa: ASNRLAGNTGELF

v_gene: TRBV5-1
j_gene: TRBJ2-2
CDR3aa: ASSPEGVWSEPGELF

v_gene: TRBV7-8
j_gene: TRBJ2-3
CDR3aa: ASSLALFSTDTQY

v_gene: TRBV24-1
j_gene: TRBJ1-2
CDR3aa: ATSKGDGYT

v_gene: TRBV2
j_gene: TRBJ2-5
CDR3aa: ASSQPGRGETQY

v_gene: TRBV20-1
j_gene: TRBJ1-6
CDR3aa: SARAIKGNSPLH

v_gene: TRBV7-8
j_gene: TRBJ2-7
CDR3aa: ASSLGRVSGEQY

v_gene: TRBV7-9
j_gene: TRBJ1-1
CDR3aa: ASSTSGGPEAF

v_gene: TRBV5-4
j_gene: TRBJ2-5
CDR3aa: ASSSTSGGAGETQY

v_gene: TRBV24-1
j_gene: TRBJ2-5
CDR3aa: AISDWAGKETQY

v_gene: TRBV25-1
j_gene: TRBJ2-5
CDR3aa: ASSFPSGRLQETQY

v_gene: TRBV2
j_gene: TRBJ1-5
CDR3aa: AREETGASPQH

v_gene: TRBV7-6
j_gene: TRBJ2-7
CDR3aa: ASSLSLWGEQY

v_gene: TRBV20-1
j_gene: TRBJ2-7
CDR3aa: SARLGEYEQY

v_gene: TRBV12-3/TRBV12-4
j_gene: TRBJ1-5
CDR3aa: ASSGQGVGTQPQH